This T cell receptor (beta chain) was sequenced during a study of cytomegalovirus exposure and HLA in healthy donors. Whole-study findings and limits: Prior analysis indicated that the majority of TCR beta V segments exhibited productivity approximately 87% or approximately 30% of the time.

These donors, healthy bone marrow donors, were studied. The PCR ran on 60 Vbeta and 13 Jbeta primers. Some clones are missing from TCRdb's copy, which holds only in-frame ones; the method was immunoSEQ multiplex PCR. The data contain 90,000 to 150,000 clones, less than 65% of them singletons. CDR1 and CDR2 from the germline V gene are SNHLY and FYNNEI. The CDR3 is 14 amino acids. After removal of 6 bases from V and 3 bases from J, the junction contained 6 bases not matched to a gene. To note about this clone: The antigen remains undetermined.

Sequenced sample: PBMCs. The gene calls are TRBV2 and TRBJ2-3, with TRBD2 identical over 7 bases. The source of this sequence is a man aged 35 to 55 in good health and CMV-seropositive. The CDR3 protein is CASRPGEGTDTQYF. As DNA, the CDR3 is TGTGCCAGCAGACCGGGGGAGGGGACAGATACGCAGTATTTT.